This T cell receptor (beta chain) was identified during a study of blood T cell repertoires in COVID-19. Assay used: immunoSEQ multiplex PCR; TCRdb lists only in-frame clones, some missing. The sample contains some 460,000 clones, about 89% of which appear only once. The CDR3 runs 13 residues. Trimming stripped 1 base from V and 7 bases from J, with 5 bases between. Germline values: CDR1 SGHAT, CDR2 FQNNGV. The source of this sequence is a woman aged 25 to 39 with acute or convalescent COVID-19. The chain has TRBV11-2 and TRBJ1-6, with D hard to call. The sample was peripheral blood. CDR3 region: CASSLARNSPLHF. The CDR3 nucleotides are TGTGCCAGCAGCTTAGCCAGAAATTCACCCCTCCACTTT.